The T cell receptor (beta chain) under discussion was sequenced for a study of T cell repertoires in cytomegalovirus infection (dated by TCRdb to the late 2010s). At the level of the whole study: Peptide stimulations targeted recently identified HLA-C-restricted CMV epitopes, whose presentation resists viral immunomodulation, together with well-studied HLA-B-restricted epitopes. The HLA type of each donor mattered for the analysis, because public TCR beta signatures pointed to carriage of CMV infection along with the matching HLA type. General study outcomes and caveats: The ex vivo response was dominated by HLA-C-restricted CMV-specific TCR beta clonotypes, which also provided the single most frequent clonotype in two of eight donors. Carriers of CMV infection plus the relevant HLA type were discriminated by the cumulative frequency of public TCR beta family members in the study cohort and in an independent approximately 400-donor cohort.

The sample's treatment or condition label, in plain terms: in vitro stimulation with specific CMV peptide epitopes to enrich CMV-specific T cells. Trimming takes 5 bases from V and 2 bases from J, and the germline ends sit 9 bases apart. Reading from cysteine to phenylalanine, the CDR3 counts 13 amino acids. Kept here is only the CDR3 DNA, which spans 39 bases and is read in frame from base 1. CDR1 is given as SGHVS and CDR2 as FQNEAQ, both from the germline V gene. Reads for this sample came from an Illumina HiSeq 1500. The public reads were reanalyzed by TCRdb: fastp trimming at Q25, MiXCR alignment, in-frame beta chains only. Identical CDR3 protein sequences are pooled into one entry, listed with their most common genes and DNA. The sample includes 570,000 or so distinct CDR3 sequences, with just under 40% observed a single time. The biggest ten clones account for 48% of the sample. This clonotype was seen ten or more times. Its binding antigen is unknown. Base qualities were left out, and no much larger clone turns up one base away.

This receptor was identified in a human donor in good health (CMV status not recorded). Some clones in this sample may be carry-over from other donors' samples. The rearranged segments are TRBV7-8 and TRBJ1-2, with no confident D gene call. The source was cultured PBMCs, collected from culture after CMV antigen stimulation. This receptor carries the CDR3 CASSRVPNYGYTF. The sequenced DNA is TGTGCCAGCAGCAGGGTACCAAACTATGGCTACACCTTC. Joined to the reference TRBV7-8 and TRBJ1-2 proteins, this CDR3 gives the full variable domain: GAGVSQSPRYKVAKRGQDVALRCDPISGHVSLFWYQQALGQGPEFLTYFQNEAQLDKSGLPSDRFFAERPEGSVSTLKIQRTQQEDSAVYLCASSRVPNYGYTFGSGTRLTVV.